These 25 T cell receptor beta chains came from one sample sequenced in a study of blood T cells in healthy people across ages (dated by TCRdb to 2014 to 2015). Receptor libraries were prepared by 5' RACE. Instrument on record: Illumina HiSeq 2500. The second PCR ran for about 6 to 12 cycles and used a J-beta primer mix along with a sample-barcoded 5' primer. Clones were called with MiXCR by TCRdb after fastp trimmed the public reads at Q25, and only in-frame beta chains were retained. Identical CDR3 proteins give one entry, which carries the most common genes and DNA. Here the sample has 790,000 or so distinct CDR3 sequences; about 56% occur a single time. The ten largest clones represent 25% to 30% of the sample. Material: blood. These receptor sequences come from a man aged 35 to 55 in good health.

V gene TRBV3-1 combines with J gene TRBJ1-1, with D hard to call. V gave up 0 bases and J gave up 7 bases, with 6 bases separating them. Germline V lookup: CDR1 LGHDT, CDR2 YNNKEL (reference sequence). CDR3 length equals 12 residues. The CDR3 nucleotides read TGTGCCAGCAGCCAAGAAGGGCGTGAAGCTTTCTTT. Protein product: CASSQEGREAFF.

The chain carries TRBV24-1 and TRBJ2-3; the D gene could be TRBD1 or TRBD2 (5 bases each). Trimming removed 8 bases at V and 3 bases at J, with 17 bases between. The germline V gene encodes CDR1 KGHDR and CDR2 SFDVKD. This CDR3 is 15 amino acids long. The CDR3 DNA is TGTGCCACCAAGGCGACAGCGAGGGTAACAGATACGCAGTATTTT. As protein: CATKATARVTDTQYF.

The V gene is TRBV4-3, the J gene TRBJ1-1; D gene unclear. The germline CDR1 and CDR2 sequences are LGHNA and YSLEER. Trimming took 0 bases from V and 5 from J, leaving 16 bases between them. The CDR3 has 16 residues. The CDR3 coding sequence is TGCGCCAGCAGCCAAGATCAAGGAGGCGGTTTAACTGAAGCTTTCTTT. It yields the protein CASSQDQGGGLTEAFF.

The genes are TRBV4-1 and TRBJ1-6; TRBD1 aligns across 7 bases. This CDR3 is 17 amino acids long. Germline lookup yields CDR1 MGHRA and CDR2 YSYEKL. The V segment lost 0 bases and the J segment 6 bases; nucleotides outside the gene matches: 8. For the CDR3, the DNA is TGCGCCAGCAGCCAAGATATTCCGGGACAGACTAATTCACCCCTCCACTTT. This encodes CASSQDIPGQTNSPLHF.

This clonotype showed up just a few times. The chain employs TRBV3-1 and TRBJ2-7, with TRBD1 identical over 8 bases. The germline V gene encodes CDR1 LGHDT and CDR2 YNNKEL (reference sequence). This CDR3 comprises 14 residues. Losses at the gene ends were 5 bases for V and 1 base for J; bases not matched to a gene: 4. This CDR3 reads CASSIRDRSYEQYF. The CDR3 bases are TGTGCCAGCAGCATCCGGGACAGGTCCTACGAGCAGTACTTC.

This clonotype was detected a few times. The chain combines TRBV25-1 with TRBJ1-5, with 9 bases aligning to TRBD1. Germline CDR1 and CDR2: MGHDK and SYGVNS. The J segment lost 7 bases and the V segment lost 3 bases, leaving 7 bases of the junction unmatched. CDR3 length: 15 residues. The CDR3 reads CASSDKDRGEQPQHF. CDR3 DNA: TGTGCCAGCAGTGACAAGGACAGGGGCGAGCAGCCCCAGCATTTT.

This rearrangement joins TRBV7-2 to TRBJ2-5, with TRBD2 matching 9 bases. Germline lookup yields CDR1 SGHTA and CDR2 FQGNSA. This CDR3 has 14 residues. The J segment lost 5 bases and the V segment lost 6 bases, leaving 7 bases of the junction unmatched. CDR3 coding DNA: TGTGCCAGCAGACGAATAGCGGGGGCGGAGACCCAGTACTTC. It encodes CASRRIAGAETQYF. The full variable domain, its missing parts supplied by reference TRBV7-2 and TRBJ2-5, is GAGVSQSPSNKVTEKGKDVELRCDPISGHTALYWYRQSLGQGLEFLIYFQGNSAPDKSGLPSDRFSAERTGGSVSTLTIQRTQQEDSAVYLCASRRIAGAETQYFGPGTRLLVL.

A few counts support this clonotype. The chain uses TRBV29-1 and TRBJ2-7; perhaps TRBD2 as D (6 bases). The CDR3 is 14 residues long. The germline V and J ends were trimmed by 5 bases and 5 bases, with 19 bases remaining between them. Germline CDR1 is SQVTM and CDR2 is ANQGSEA. CDR3 amino acids: CSVPGGGRRDEQYF. In nucleotides, the CDR3 is TGCAGCGTTCCCGGGGGAGGAAGAAGGGACGAGCAGTACTTC.

The gene calls are TRBV2 and TRBJ2-3; the match to TRBD1 covers 7 bases. The V gene end was trimmed by 2 bases and the J gene end by 0 bases; junction bases not matched to a gene: 14. CDR3 length equals 19 residues. CDR1 and CDR2 from the germline V gene are SNHLY and FYNNEI. The CDR3 coding sequence is TGTGCCAGCAGTGAATGGGAGACAGGGATACTGGCTAGCACAGATACGCAGTATTTT. Its translation is CASSEWETGILASTDTQYF. Combining the CDR3 with reference TRBV2 and TRBJ2-3 gives the whole variable domain EPEVTQTPSHQVTQMGQEVILRCVPISNHLYFYWYRQILGQKVEFLVSFYNNEISEKSEIFDDQFSVERPDGSNFTLKIRSTKLEDSAMYFCASSEWETGILASTDTQYFGPGTRLTVL.

This clonotype has a handful of counts. V is TRBV9 and J is TRBJ2-7; 12 bases match TRBD2. Looked up from germline, CDR1 is SGDLS and CDR2 is YYNGEE. V shed 0 bases and J 4 bases; nucleotides not matched to a gene: 11. CDR3 length: 18 residues. The CDR3, as DNA: TGTGCCAGCAGCGTAGGCCCTAGCGGGAGGGCCTTCGCGTACGAGCAGTACTTC. Amino acids: CASSVGPSGRAFAYEQYF.

The V call is TRBV4-1, the J call TRBJ2-3; maybe TRBD2 (5 bases). The CDR3 contains 14 residues. Deletions cut 11 bases from V and 4 bases from J, with 19 bases between. Germline V lookup: CDR1 MGHRA, CDR2 YSYEKL. The CDR3 region has the DNA TGCGCCTCACGCGCCCGGGGATGGTCAGATACGCAGTATTTT. Translating it yields CASRARGWSDTQYF.

The genes are TRBV3-1 and TRBJ2-7; 9 bases match TRBD2. The germline CDR1 and CDR2 sequences are LGHDT and YNNKEL (reference sequence). V shed 1 base, J shed 3 bases, and the junction held 7 bases outside the gene matches. This CDR3 comprises 16 residues. CDR3 residues: CASSQGGRLAVYEQYF. The CDR3 region has the DNA TGTGCCAGCAGCCAAGGGGGTAGACTAGCGGTCTACGAGCAGTACTTC.

This rearrangement joins TRBV2 to TRBJ1-1; D is possibly TRBD1 (5 bases). Germline CDR1 reads SNHLY; CDR2 reads FYNNEI. This CDR3 is 14 amino acids long. V shed 6 bases and J shed 6 bases, with 17 bases lying between them. The CDR3 protein is CASRASLGTAEAFF. CDR3 nucleotide sequence: TGTGCCAGCAGGGCGAGTCTTGGGACGGCTGAAGCTTTCTTT.

V and J are TRBV15 and TRBJ2-1, with 15 bases aligning to TRBD2. The DNA matches TRBJ2-7 better at its end, which makes the J call doubtful. This CDR3 has 19 residues. Per germline, CDR1 LNHNV and CDR2 YYDKDF (reference sequence). The CDR3 spells CATSTGLAGGPGNRYEQYF. The CDR3, as DNA: TGTGCCACCAGCACCGGACTAGCGGGAGGGCCTGGTAACCGGTACGAGCAGTACTTC.

This clonotype came up a few times. V is TRBV5-1 and J is TRBJ2-4; perhaps TRBD1 as D (6 bases). CDR1 is SGHRS, CDR2 YFSETQ, per germline. The germline V and J ends were trimmed by 2 bases and 3 bases, with 12 bases remaining between them. CDR3 length: 15 residues. CDR3 loop: CASSFTGMGKNIQYF. The CDR3 coding sequence is TGCGCCAGCAGCTTCACAGGGATGGGCAAAAACATTCAGTACTTC.

The chain links TRBV7-2 to TRBJ2-7; tentatively, D is TRBD1 (7 bases). Germline lookup yields CDR1 SGHTA and CDR2 FQGNSA. V was clipped by 8 bases and J by 3 bases, with 38 bases between them. The CDR3 is made up of 21 amino acids. CDR3: CASHPGTTPGIWAGGYYEQYF. The CDR3 coding sequence is TGTGCCAGCCACCCCGGGACCACCCCTGGGATCTGGGCAGGGGGGTACTACGAGCAGTACTTC.

The chain employs TRBV4-1 and TRBJ2-7, with 9 bases identical to TRBD2. Germline V gives CDR1 MGHRA, CDR2 YSYEKL. This CDR3 region has 15 residues. The ends lost 1 base at V and 1 base at J; junction bases unmatched: 2. The CDR3 nucleotides are TGCGCCAGCAGCCAAGGGACTAGCGTGTCCTACGAGCAGTACTTC. Protein product: CASSQGTSVSYEQYF.

This clonotype was picked up a small number of times. This sequence joins TRBV20-1 and TRBJ2-3, with a weak D call TRBD2 (6 bases). CDR3 length: 13 amino acids. CDR1 is DFQATT, CDR2 SNEGSKA, per germline (reference sequence). V lost 0 bases and J lost 11, with 15 bases in between. The CDR3 spells CSARDRESLVQYF. In DNA form, the CDR3 reads TGCAGTGCTAGAGATCGGGAGTCCCTCGTGCAGTATTTT.

Only a few counts were recorded for this clonotype. The V gene is TRBV6-1, the J gene TRBJ1-1; D gene ambiguous. The CDR3 consists of 15 residues. Germline CDR1 MNHNS, CDR2 SASEGT. Trimming removed 0 bases from V and 1 base from J, with 9 bases in between. CDR3 sequence reads: CASSEASGGNTEAFF. The CDR3 DNA follows: TGTGCCAGCAGTGAAGCGTCAGGTGGGAACACTGAAGCTTTCTTT.

V usage is TRBV20-1 and J usage is TRBJ1-4, with D uncertain. This CDR3 has 15 amino acids. V shed 2 bases and J shed 5 bases, with 15 bases lying between them. Germline assignment: CDR1 DFQATT and CDR2 SNEGSKA (reference sequence). CDR3 coding DNA: TGCAGTGCTAGATCACGACGGGCCCCAAATGAAAAACTGTTTTTT. It yields the protein CSARSRRAPNEKLFF.

As for this clonotype: At one end, the junction sequence differs from germline, possibly due to a read error. V gene TRBV24-1 combines with J gene TRBJ2-3; D is possibly TRBD1 or TRBD2 (5 bases each). The CDR3 has 15 residues. Germline CDR1 KGHDR, CDR2 SFDVKD. CDR3 sequence reads: CATSDPGRDTDAQYF. Here the CDR3 DNA reads TGTGCCACCAGTGACCCGGGGCGAGACACAGATGCGCAGTATTTT.

This chain joins TRBV3-1 and TRBJ1-6; a weak D match, TRBD1 (5 bases). The CDR3 consists of 12 residues. V lost 2 bases, J lost 18 bases, and 14 bases lay in between. Germline-derived CDR1 and CDR2 are LGHDT and YNNKEL (reference sequence). The CDR3 DNA follows: TGTGCCAGCAGCCAAAGGGACGCCAGACCCCACTTT. Protein: CASSQRDARPHF.

The V and J genes are TRBV12-3 or TRBV12-4 and TRBJ2-3; 11 bases align to TRBD2. Losses at the gene ends were 6 bases for V and 0 bases for J; bases not matched to a gene: 5. This CDR3 spans 16 amino acids. The CDR3 DNA is TGTGCCAGCAGCCTTAGCGGGAGGGCTAGCACAGATACGCAGTATTTT. Translated, it gives CASSLSGRASTDTQYF.

J is TRBJ2-1 and V is TRBV28; TRBD2 might be the D (6 bases). Germline CDR1 is MDHEN and CDR2 is SYDVKM. V was pared by 8 bases and J by 3 bases, with 14 bases between. The CDR3 length is 14 residues. The DNA of the CDR3 is TGTGCCAGCGGGAGGCTCGGACTCTACAATGAGCAGTTCTTC. Protein product: CASGRLGLYNEQFF. The variable domain in full, with the rest retrieved from reference TRBV28 and TRBJ2-1, is DVKVTQSSRYLVKRTGEKVFLECVQDMDHENMFWYRQDPGLGLRLIYFSYDVKMKEKGDIPEGYSVSREKKERFSLILESASTNQTSMYLCASGRLGLYNEQFFGPGTRLTVL.

V gene TRBV20-1 combines with J gene TRBJ1-2, with 7 bases lining up with TRBD1. The CDR3 sequence is 17 residues long. The V gene end was trimmed by 2 bases and the J gene end by 5 bases; junction bases not matched to a gene: 17. The germline gives CDR1 DFQATT, CDR2 SNEGSKA (reference sequence). The CDR3: CSARSNVPGTVSYGYTF. The CDR3 DNA reads as TGCAGTGCTAGATCGAACGTTCCCGGGACAGTTTCTTATGGCTACACCTTC.